These 4 T cell receptor beta chains originate from one sample sequenced in a study of T cell responses to AZD1222 COVID-19 vaccine. Using immunoSEQ multiplex PCR, the repertoire was profiled, and TCRdb retains in-frame clones only, with some absent. Seen here are 100,000 or so clones, nearly 90% observed once, and the top ten hold less than 3.5%. Sequencing used peripheral blood, obtained on day 0 of AZD1222 vaccination. These TCRs come from an adult in good health.

V gene TRBV6-5 combines with J gene TRBJ1-1; weak D call: TRBD1 (6 bases). V was trimmed by 3 bases and J by 4 bases, leaving 12 bases between them. The germline gives CDR1 MNHEY, CDR2 SVGAGI. This CDR3 has 14 amino acids. CDR3 loop: CASSYRGAGTEAFF. CDR3 in DNA: TGTGCCAGCAGTTATCGGGGGGCGGGCACTGAAGCTTTCTTT.

The sample holds one count of this clone. The chain combines TRBV7-8 with TRBJ2-1, with D maybe TRBD2 (6 bases). Trimming removed 3 bases at V and 5 bases at J, with 14 bases between. This CDR3 is 15 amino acids long. Germline CDR1 and CDR2: SGHVS and FQNEAQ. CDR3 sequence reads: CASSFYRGINNEQFF. The CDR3, as DNA: TGTGCCAGCAGCTTTTATCGCGGGATTAACAATGAGCAGTTCTTC.

The chain recombines TRBV6-5 with TRBJ1-5; no reliable D call. This CDR3 contains 13 residues. V lost 7 bases to trimming and J lost 5 bases, with 12 bases between them. Germline lookup yields CDR1 MNHEY and CDR2 SVGAGI. The DNA of the CDR3 is TGTGCCAGCAACACAGATCCAGATCAGCCCCAGCATTTT. Translated, it gives CASNTDPDQPQHF.

The rearrangement joins TRBV4-3 to TRBJ1-4, with TRBD1 matching over 7 bases. Trimming took 3 bases from V and 4 from J; bases not matched to a gene: 2. Germline V gene lookup returns CDR1 LGHNA and CDR2 YSLEER. The CDR3 totals 14 residues. For the CDR3, the DNA is TGCGCCAGCAGCCATGGGACAGTTAATGAAAAACTGTTTTTT. It translates to CASSHGTVNEKLFF.